This T cell receptor beta chain was sequenced in a study of PD-1 blockade in classical Hodgkin lymphoma. Whole-study findings and limits: Newly diagnosed patients reportedly trailed healthy donors in baseline TCR diversity. Differences between repertoires have undefined causes, possibly disease activity or prior therapy. Patients who initiated nivolumab within 1 year of ASCT were excluded.

CDR3 size: 14 residues. The V end lost 8 bases, the J end lost 1 base, and 15 bases lay between the germline ends. CDR1 is LNHDA, CDR2 SQIVND, per germline (reference sequence). Sequencing used immunoSEQ multiplex PCR; TCRdb keeps in-frame clones, though not all of them. The data hold approximately 16,000 clones, with approximately 91% observed a single time. Sample time point: cycle 4 day 1 (C4D1), after five to seven weeks of nivolumab. Each and every patient relapsed after autologous stem cell transplantation, and patients got differing brentuximab vedotin exposure. After PBMCs were thawed, their CD8+ T cells were isolated by magnetic negative selection. In its sample, this clone was seen a few times. What it recognizes is unknown.

This receptor was identified in a human donor with classical Hodgkin lymphoma. The genes are TRBV19 and TRBJ2-7; D not certain. The sample consisted of CD8+ T cells from blood, taken before the fourth cycle of nivolumab. DNA of the CDR3: TGTGCCAGTTCTTCATTGCCTGGGTCCTACGAGCAGTACTTC. It encodes CASSSLPGSYEQYF.